The count of the clone carrying this T cell receptor (beta chain) is one. Method: immunoSEQ multiplex PCR; TCRdb's copy keeps in-frame clones and lacks some. This repertoire shows almost 85,000 clones, about 94% found once; its top ten account for around 4.7%. Germline CDR1 is SGHAT and CDR2 is FQNNGV. The V gene end was trimmed by 4 bases and the J gene end by 5 bases; junction bases not matched to a gene: 12. CDR3 size: 16 residues. The data stem from a study of control samples from healthy donors and cancer patients. The origin of this receptor is a woman between 18 and 29 years old in good health. Sample: blood. The chain couples TRBV11-2 to TRBJ2-3; 7 nucleotides match TRBD2. In nucleotides, the CDR3 is TGTGCCAGCAGCTATCCTGGGGGGGGGAGAGTAGATACGCAGTATTTT. It translates to CASSYPGGGRVDTQYF.